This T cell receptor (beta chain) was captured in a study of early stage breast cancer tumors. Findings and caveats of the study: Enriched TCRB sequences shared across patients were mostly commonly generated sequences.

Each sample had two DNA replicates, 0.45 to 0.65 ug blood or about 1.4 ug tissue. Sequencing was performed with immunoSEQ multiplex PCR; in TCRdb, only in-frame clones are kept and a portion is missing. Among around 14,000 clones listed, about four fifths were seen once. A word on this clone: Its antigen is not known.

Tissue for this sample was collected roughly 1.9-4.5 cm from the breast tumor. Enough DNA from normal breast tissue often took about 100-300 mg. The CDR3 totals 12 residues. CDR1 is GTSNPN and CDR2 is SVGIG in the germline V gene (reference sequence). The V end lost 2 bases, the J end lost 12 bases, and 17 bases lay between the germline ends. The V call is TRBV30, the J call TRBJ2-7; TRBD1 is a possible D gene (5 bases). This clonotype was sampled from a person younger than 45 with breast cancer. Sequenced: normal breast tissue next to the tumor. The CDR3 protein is CAWSPGGQGWYF. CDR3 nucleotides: TGTGCCTGGAGTCCCGGTGGTCAGGGATGGTACTTC.